One and the same sample provided the 9 T cell receptor beta chains below, sequenced in a study of T cell responses to AZD1222 COVID-19 vaccine. Produced via immunoSEQ multiplex PCR; TCRdb's table is partial and in-frame only. Here the sample spans some 150,000 clones, roughly nine tenths being singletons. Sample: peripheral blood, taken after recovery from COVID-19. The receptors were gathered from an adult who had recovered from COVID-19.

The V and J genes are TRBV11-2 and TRBJ1-1; weak D call: TRBD1 (6 bases). Germline CDR1 SGHAT, CDR2 FQNNGV. Trimming removed 6 bases at V and 3 bases at J, with 14 bases between. The CDR3 sequence is 14 residues long. The CDR3 loop is CASRLTGEHTEAFF. CDR3 DNA sequence: TGTGCCAGCAGGTTGACAGGTGAACACACTGAAGCTTTCTTT.

The J gene is TRBJ1-6, the V gene TRBV7-2; D not resolved. V lost 5 bases and J lost 4, with 12 bases in between. The CDR3 extends over 15 amino acids. Germline V gene data show CDR1 as SGHTA and CDR2 as FQGNSA. CDR3 bases: TGTGCCAGCAGCGGAGGACGGAAGTATAATTCACCCCTCCACTTT. It translates to CASSGGRKYNSPLHF.

The chain uses TRBV28 and TRBJ1-5; a weak D match, TRBD1 (6 bases). Germline lookup yields CDR1 MDHEN and CDR2 SYDVKM. The CDR3 contains 16 residues. Trimming took 1 base from V and 0 from J, leaving 10 bases between them. CDR3 nucleotides: TGTGCCAGCAGTTTATTGAAGGGGGATAGCAATCAGCCCCAGCATTTT. It yields the protein CASSLLKGDSNQPQHF.

The chain couples TRBV10-3 to TRBJ2-5; 8 bases line up with TRBD2. Germline assignment: CDR1 ENHRY and CDR2 SYGVKD. CDR3 size: 16 residues. V lost 3 bases to trimming and J lost 2 bases; unmatched junction nucleotides: 8. The CDR3 spells CAISEFLSGSQETQYF. Written as DNA, the CDR3 is TGTGCCATCAGTGAATTCTTAAGCGGGAGTCAAGAGACCCAGTACTTC.

The J gene is TRBJ2-1, the V gene TRBV2; 13 nucleotides match TRBD2. Trimming took 3 bases from V and 4 from J; bases not matched to a gene: 3. The CDR3 loop spans 16 amino acids. CDR1 and CDR2 from the germline V gene are SNHLY and FYNNEI. The CDR3 nucleotides are TGTGCCAGCAGTGAGGTGGGACTAGCGGGGTACAATGAGCAGTTCTTC. Translated, it gives CASSEVGLAGYNEQFF.

This rearrangement joins TRBV6-4 to TRBJ2-3; 9 nucleotides agree with TRBD1. Per the germline V gene, CDR1 is MRHNA and CDR2 is SNTAGT. V lost 5 bases, J lost 7 bases, and 10 bases stayed unmatched. There are 15 residues in the CDR3. As DNA, the CDR3 is TGTGCCAGCAGTTCCGGGACAGGGTACTCAAATACGCAGTATTTT. This gives the protein CASSSGTGYSNTQYF.

The genes are TRBV3-1 (or the pseudogene TRBV3-2) and TRBJ1-2; D gene ambiguous. The germline gives CDR1 LGHDT, CDR2 YNNKEL (reference sequence). V dropped 4 bases and J dropped 2 bases, with 17 bases sitting between them. The CDR3 loop spans 16 amino acids. In DNA, the CDR3 is TGTGCCAGCAGCCCCCAAGAACTAAGGAGAAACTATGGCTACACCTTC. This translates into CASSPQELRRNYGYTF.

V is TRBV6-1 and J is TRBJ2-1; D is possibly TRBD1 (6 bases). V was shortened by 1 base and J by 5 bases, with 9 bases between the two germline ends. Germline loops: CDR1 MNHNS, CDR2 SASEGT. The CDR3 is made up of 14 amino acids. In DNA form, the CDR3 reads TGTGCCAGCAGTGAAGGAAACAGGGACAATGAGCAGTTCTTC. Its protein is CASSEGNRDNEQFF.

The CDR3 reads CASTKYPTNTGELFF. For the CDR3, the DNA is TGTGCCAGTACCAAGTACCCCACGAACACCGGGGAGCTGTTTTTT. The rearrangement joins TRBV19 to TRBJ2-2, with no clear D. Trimming left V 7 bases short and J 0 bases short, with 12 bases between. The CDR3 is made up of 15 amino acids. From germline, CDR1 is LNHDA and CDR2 SQIVND (reference sequence).